A single sample gave rise to the 16 T cell receptor beta chains below, sequenced in a study of identical twins. TCRdb re-analysed the 5' RACE reads in MiXCR, keeping a single row per CDR3 protein. The repertoire holds 520,000 or so distinct CDR3 sequences, under 25% seen once, with around 0.9% in the top ten. This sample also appeared in a second study, on T cells expressing NK-cell markers.

The sample was CD4+ T cells sorted from blood. These receptors were collected from a young woman in good health.

Only a few counts were recorded for this clonotype. The junction differs from germline at one of its ends, possibly a read error. This rearrangement joins TRBV7-7 to TRBJ2-2; 9 bases line up with TRBD2. The CDR3 covers 17 residues. Germline assignment: CDR1 SSHAT and CDR2 FNYEAQ (reference sequence). CDR3 protein: CASRRGLAGTNTGELFF. CDR3 nucleotides: TGTGCTAGCAGACGGGGGCTAGCGGGGACCAACACCGGGGAGCTGTTTTTT.

This clonotype was seen more than once but under ten times. This chain links TRBV29-1 with TRBJ1-1; 9 bases are a match to TRBD1. This CDR3 spans 13 amino acids. Trimming at V came to 7 bases and at J to 1 base, leaving 4 bases not matched to a gene. Germline V gene sequence: CDR1 SQVTM, CDR2 ANQGSEA. CDR3 residues: CSATDRGNTEAFF. In DNA, the CDR3 is TGCAGCGCTACGGACAGGGGGAACACTGAAGCTTTCTTT. The full variable domain, completed using reference TRBV29-1 and TRBJ1-1, is SAVISQKPSRDICQRGTSLTIQCQVDSQVTMMFWYRQQPGQSLTLIATANQGSEATYESGFVIDKFPISRPNLTFSTLTVSNMSPEDSSIYLCSATDRGNTEAFFGQGTRLTVV.

The V and J genes are TRBV5-1 and TRBJ1-2; 9 bases map to TRBD1. The ends lost 4 bases at V and 13 bases at J; junction bases unmatched: 14. The CDR3 runs 14 residues. Germline V gene sequence: CDR1 SGHRS, CDR2 YFSETQ. The CDR3 sequence is CASSLFRDRVVGTF. CDR3 DNA sequence: TGCGCCAGCAGCCTGTTCCGGGACAGGGTAGTGGGCACCTTC.

There are a few counts of this clonotype. The rearrangement joins TRBV28 to TRBJ2-7; 7 bases are shared with TRBD1. The junction had 5 bases not matched to a gene; V was cut back by 6 bases and J by 6 bases. Germline CDR1 is MDHEN and CDR2 is SYDVKM. There are 12 residues in the CDR3. The chain's CDR3 is CASRETGSEQYF. In DNA, the CDR3 is TGTGCCAGCAGAGAGACAGGGAGCGAGCAGTACTTC. The complete variable domain, with remaining parts taken from reference TRBV28 and TRBJ2-7, reads DVKVTQSSRYLVKRTGEKVFLECVQDMDHENMFWYRQDPGLGLRLIYFSYDVKMKEKGDIPEGYSVSREKKERFSLILESASTNQTSMYLCASRETGSEQYFGPGTRLTVT.

This clonotype came up many times. The V and J genes are TRBV12-3 or TRBV12-4 and TRBJ1-1, with D perhaps matching TRBD1 (6 bases). V gave up 5 bases and J gave up 0 bases, with 10 bases separating them. This CDR3 comprises 14 residues. The CDR3 bases are TGTGCCAGCAGTAACAGGGTAGTGAACACTGAAGCTTTCTTT. Translated, it gives CASSNRVVNTEAFF.

This rearrangement joins TRBV5-6 to TRBJ1-2; 9 nucleotides line up with TRBD1. Germline V lookup: CDR1 SGHDT, CDR2 YYEEEE. CDR3 length: 14 residues. With V trimmed by 4 bases and J by 6 bases, 7 bases remained unmatched. CDR3 loop: CASSPPGQGNGYTF. DNA of the CDR3: TGTGCCAGCAGCCCCCCGGGACAGGGTAATGGCTACACCTTC.

The rearrangement uses TRBV20-1 and TRBJ2-3, with 10 bases aligning to TRBD2. Germline CDR1 is DFQATT and CDR2 is SNEGSKA (reference sequence). The CDR3 is made up of 14 amino acids. Trimming at V came to 1 base and at J to 13 bases, leaving 11 bases not matched to a gene. The CDR3 DNA follows: TGCAGTGCTAGAGGGGCTAGCGGGGGTCCCAGGGAGTATTTT. The encoded protein is CSARGASGGPREYF.

The chain recombines TRBV20-1 with TRBJ2-7; D unresolved. This CDR3 is built from 11 residues. The germline CDR1 and CDR2 sequences are DFQATT and SNEGSKA (reference sequence). V lost 3 bases and J 2 bases, leaving 5 bases between the germline ends. This CDR3 reads CSARSPYEQYF. The CDR3 nucleotides are TGCAGTGCTAGGAGCCCCTACGAGCAGTACTTC.

The gene calls are TRBV29-1 and TRBJ2-5, with 8 nucleotides matching TRBD1. The CDR3 runs to 13 residues. Germline trimming cut 6 bases from V and 4 bases from J; bases unmatched to any gene: 7. From germline, CDR1 is SQVTM and CDR2 ANQGSEA. The DNA for the CDR3 is TGCAGCGTGCAAGGACAGGGAATAGAGACCCAGTACTTC. Translated: CSVQGQGIETQYF.

This chain links TRBV18 with TRBJ2-5; the D is unclear. The CDR3 is 14 residues long. Germline CDR1 and CDR2: KGHSH and LQKENI. The germline V and J ends were trimmed by 4 bases and 3 bases, with 12 bases remaining between them. The CDR3 region is CASSLSSGEETQYF. CDR3 nucleotide sequence: TGTGCCAGCTCACTGAGTTCCGGAGAAGAGACCCAGTACTTC.

The chain carries TRBV5-1 and TRBJ1-4; D gene unclear. Trimming shortened V by 1 base and J by 6 bases, and 10 bases separated the two germline ends. The CDR3 has 14 amino acids. Germline CDR1 and CDR2: SGHRS and YFSETQ. Here the CDR3 reads CASSLTDPDEKLFF. CDR3 sequence (DNA): TGCGCCAGCAGCTTGACGGATCCCGATGAAAAACTGTTTTTT.

This chain links TRBV5-1 with TRBJ2-7; the match to TRBD2 covers 9 bases. Germline CDR1 reads SGHRS; CDR2 reads YFSETQ. The V gene end was trimmed by 2 bases and the J gene end by 2 bases; junction bases not matched to a gene: 2. This CDR3 is built from 14 residues. In nucleotides, the CDR3 is TGCGCCAGCAGCTTTGCTAGCGGGACCTACGAGCAGTACTTC. Residues: CASSFASGTYEQYF.

CDR3: CASSFRVISSYEQYF. In DNA, the CDR3 is TGTGCCAGCAGCTTCAGGGTGATTAGCTCCTACGAGCAGTACTTC. The chain has TRBV7-2 and TRBJ2-7, with D possibly TRBD1 on 5 matching bases. V was trimmed by 3 bases and J by 0 bases, leaving 12 bases between them. Germline CDR1 is SGHTA and CDR2 is FQGNSA. The length of the CDR3 is 15 residues.

This clonotype appeared many times. The chain uses TRBV20-1 and TRBJ1-5, with a tentative D call TRBD1 (5 bases). V lost 2 bases, J lost 1 base, and 6 bases lay in between. CDR1 DFQATT and CDR2 SNEGSKA come from the germline V gene (reference sequence). CDR3 size: 13 residues. As DNA, the CDR3 is TGCAGTGCTAGAAGGGACAGCAATCAGCCCCAGCATTTT. Translated, it gives CSARRDSNQPQHF.

The J gene is TRBJ2-3, the V gene TRBV7-2; 8 bases are shared with TRBD1. CDR1 and CDR2 from the germline V gene are SGHTA and FQGNSA. CDR3 length: 15 amino acids. The junction had 5 bases not matched to a gene; V was cut back by 1 base and J by 5 bases. CDR3 coding DNA: TGTGCCAGCAGCTTAGTACAGGGGGGATTAGATACGCAGTATTTT. Translating gives CASSLVQGGLDTQYF.

In this sample, this clonotype turned up a few times. This rearrangement joins TRBV3-1 to TRBJ2-3, with D uncertain. V lost 4 bases and J 7 bases, leaving 6 bases between the germline ends. CDR1 is LGHDT, CDR2 YNNKEL, per germline (reference sequence). The CDR3 runs to 11 residues. CDR3 nucleotides: TGTGCCAGCAGCCTCCAGAATACGCAGTATTTT. Translation gives CASSLQNTQYF.